The rows below give T cell receptor beta chains drawn from one sample of a study of CD8 T cells in Susac syndrome. TCRdb re-analysed the immunoSEQ multiplex PCR reads in MiXCR, keeping a single row per CDR3 protein. This sample has 150,000 to 200,000 distinct CDR3 sequences, with over 90% found just once. Sequenced: CD8+ T cells from PBMCs. These receptors were obtained from a human donor with Susac syndrome. The CDR3 runs from the conserved cysteine through the conserved F or W. The D gene is left open where the match is weak. A clone size is listed for some rows: how often the clone was seen (once, few, many), or a class if it is expanded.

j_call clone_size v_call d_call cdr3_nt cdr3_aa
TRBJ2-7 - TRBV2 - TGTGCCAGCAGTGAATATAAGTTAAGGAGTGAGCAGTACTTC CASSEYKLRSEQYF
TRBJ2-5 - TRBV29-1 - TGCAGCGTTGACGGACAGCAGCAAGAGACCCAGTACTTC CSVDGQQQETQYF
TRBJ2-7 once TRBV6-1 - TGTGCCAGCAGGGGCGAGGACTACGAGCAGTACTTC CASRGEDYEQYF
TRBJ2-3 - TRBV12-3/TRBV12-4 - TGTGCCAGCAGTCACAGGGCGAGCACAGATACGCAGTATTTT CASSHRASTDTQYF
TRBJ2-7 - TRBV24-1 - TGTGCCACCCCCCCGCCAGGCTCCTACGAGCAGTACTTC CATPPPGSYEQYF
TRBJ2-7 - TRBV6-5 - TGTGCCAGCAGCATCTCCTCCTCCTACGAGCAGTACTTC CASSISSSYEQYF
TRBJ2-7 once TRBV23-1 - TGCGCCAGCAGTCCTGACCGACGAGTCCCGCAGTACTTC CASSPDRRVPQYF
TRBJ1-3 - TRBV7-9 - TGTGCCAGCAGCTCGGACAAGTTAGTTGACACCATATATTTT CASSSDKLVDTIYF
TRBJ1-5 - TRBV6-5 TRBD1 TGTGCCAGCTGGGACAGCCTCAATCAGCCCCAGCATTTT CASWDSLNQPQHF
TRBJ2-1 - TRBV20-1 TRBD2 TGCAGTGCTAGGAAAGGACTAGCGGGAGCCAATGAGCAGTTCTTC CSARKGLAGANEQFF
TRBJ2-7 - TRBV13 - TGTGCCAGCAGCTTAGCACTAGACACCTACGAGCAGTACTTC CASSLALDTYEQYF
TRBJ2-3 - TRBV30 - TGTGCCTGGAGTGGGGGGCAGGGGACGCAGTATTTT CAWSGGQGTQYF